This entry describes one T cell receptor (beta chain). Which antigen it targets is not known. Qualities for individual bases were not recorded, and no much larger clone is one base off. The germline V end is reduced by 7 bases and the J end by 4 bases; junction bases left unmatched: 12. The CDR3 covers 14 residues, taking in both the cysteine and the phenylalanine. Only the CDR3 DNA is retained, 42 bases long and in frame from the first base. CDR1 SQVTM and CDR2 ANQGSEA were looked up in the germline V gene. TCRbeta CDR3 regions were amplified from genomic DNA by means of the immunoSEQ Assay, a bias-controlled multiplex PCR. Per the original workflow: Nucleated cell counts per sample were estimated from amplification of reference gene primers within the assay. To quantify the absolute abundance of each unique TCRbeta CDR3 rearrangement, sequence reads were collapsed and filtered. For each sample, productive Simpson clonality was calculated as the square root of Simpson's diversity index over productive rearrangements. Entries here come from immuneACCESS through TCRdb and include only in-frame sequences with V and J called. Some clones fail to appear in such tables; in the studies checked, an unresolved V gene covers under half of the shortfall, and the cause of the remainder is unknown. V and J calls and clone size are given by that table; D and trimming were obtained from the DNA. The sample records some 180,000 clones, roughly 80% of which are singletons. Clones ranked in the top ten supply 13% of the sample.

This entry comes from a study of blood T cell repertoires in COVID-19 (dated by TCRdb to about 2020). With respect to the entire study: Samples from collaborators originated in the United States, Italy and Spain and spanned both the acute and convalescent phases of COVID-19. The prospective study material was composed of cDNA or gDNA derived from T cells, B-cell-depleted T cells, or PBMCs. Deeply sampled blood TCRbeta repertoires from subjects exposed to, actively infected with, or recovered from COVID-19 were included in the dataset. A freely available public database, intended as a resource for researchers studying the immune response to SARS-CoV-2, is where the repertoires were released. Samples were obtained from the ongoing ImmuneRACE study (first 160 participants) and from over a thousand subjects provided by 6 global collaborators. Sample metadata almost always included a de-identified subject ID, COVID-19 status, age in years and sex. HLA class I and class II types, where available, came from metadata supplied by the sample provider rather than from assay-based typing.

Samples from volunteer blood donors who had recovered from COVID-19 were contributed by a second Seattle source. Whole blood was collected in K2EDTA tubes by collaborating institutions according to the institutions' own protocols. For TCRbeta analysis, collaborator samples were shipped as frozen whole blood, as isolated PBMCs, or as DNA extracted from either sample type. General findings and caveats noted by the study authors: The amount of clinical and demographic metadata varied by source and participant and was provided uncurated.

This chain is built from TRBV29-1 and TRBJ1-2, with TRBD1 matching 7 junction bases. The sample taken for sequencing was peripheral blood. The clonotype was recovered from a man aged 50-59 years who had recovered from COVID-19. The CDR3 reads CSAANRGSVYGYTF. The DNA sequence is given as TGCAGCGCCGCAAACAGGGGCTCAGTCTATGGCTACACCTTC.